This T cell receptor (beta chain) was recorded in a study of spatial heterogeneity in lung cancer. Time point reported: sample taken at primary tumor resection. Whole RNA from tumor, nontumor lung or frozen PBMC was sequenced unsorted. Whole-study results and caveats: One measure, the expanded intratumoral alpha and beta TCR count, tracked tumor mutation counts.

CDR3 length: 19 amino acids. Germline V gene lookup returns CDR1 KGHDR and CDR2 SFDVKD. The junction had 18 bases not matched to a gene; V was cut back by 4 bases and J by 5 bases. This clonotype was counted a few times. The antigen remains unidentified. Using its own MiXCR run on the 5' RACE reads, TCRdb lists one record per CDR3 protein. Of about 30,000 distinct CDR3 sequences in the sample, around 7% are singletons; the top ten hold approximately 23%. The sequence derives from a male donor with early-stage non-small cell lung cancer. This chain joins TRBV24-1 and TRBJ2-2, with 7 bases fitting TRBD1. Here the sequenced sample was lung tumor tissue, taken at surgery. The CDR3 loop reads CATSDAYPRGRTGTGELFF. DNA of the CDR3: TGTGCCACCAGTGACGCATACCCCAGGGGGAGAACTGGGACCGGGGAGCTGTTTTTT.